The clone carrying this T cell receptor (beta chain) came up a few times. Its antigen is unidentified. TCRdb reanalysed the 5' RACE reads using MiXCR and keeps one entry per CDR3 protein. Seen here are under 150,000 distinct CDR3 sequences, 10% to 12% observed once, and the top ten hold more than 20%. The record originates from a study of spatial heterogeneity in lung cancer. Overall study context: Where present, follow-up PBMC were sequenced a median of around two years after resection. TCR and UMI combinations that were unique each appeared, on average, more than ten times in raw reads. Study-level findings and limits: Among blood samples, ubiquitous expanded tumor TCRs appeared more at resection than at follow-up.

This CDR3 is built from 11 residues. Deletions cut 7 bases from V and 2 bases from J, with 6 bases between. Germline V CDR1 and CDR2: LNHDA, SQIVND (reference sequence). Time point indicated: blood at routine non-recurrence follow-up after resection. The sequencing used PBMCs, collected at follow-up. V is TRBV19 and J is TRBJ2-7; a weak D match, TRBD2 (5 bases). The TCR sequence derives from a female donor with early-stage non-small cell lung cancer. The CDR3 nucleotides read TGTGCCAGTAAAGCGGCCTACGAGCAGTACGTC. Its translation: CASKAAYEQYV.